These 23 T cell receptor beta chains originate from one sample sequenced in a study of CD8 T cells in ankylosing spondylitis. One entry per CDR3 protein results from TCRdb running MiXCR on the 5' RACE reads. The top ten hold more than 15% of the sample, which has roughly 180,000 distinct CDR3 sequences, 13% seen once. Sequencing was performed on blood, either unsorted or a sorted T cell fraction (not recorded which). Receptor source: a male donor with ankylosing spondylitis or in good health (not recorded which).

This clonotype was seen more than once but under ten times. The rearrangement links TRBV3-1 to TRBJ2-3; maybe TRBD1 (6 bases). There are 15 residues in the CDR3. V was cut by 4 bases and J by 6 bases, with 17 bases left in between. CDR1 and CDR2 (germline): LGHDT, YNNKEL (reference sequence). The CDR3 is CASSRTEGPEDTQYF. The CDR3 DNA is TGTGCCAGCAGCCGGACAGAGGGTCCTGAGGATACGCAGTATTTT.

This clonotype has just a few counts. The rearrangement uses TRBV3-1 and TRBJ2-3; the D gene is possibly TRBD2 (6 bases). The CDR3 runs to 14 residues. In germline, CDR1 is LGHDT, CDR2 YNNKEL (reference sequence). The ends were cut back, 4 bases at V and 6 bases at J, with 14 bases in the middle. The CDR3 DNA follows: TGTGCCAGCAGCCCCGCGGGGCGGTCGGATACGCAGTATTTT. Translated, it gives CASSPAGRSDTQYF.

This clonotype came up many times. The V gene is TRBV3-1, the J gene TRBJ2-6; 8 positions agree with TRBD1. In germline, CDR1 is LGHDT, CDR2 YNNKEL (reference sequence). V shed 1 base, J shed 4 bases, and the junction held 0 bases outside the gene matches. There are 15 residues in the CDR3. The CDR3 reads CASSQGTGGANVLTF. CDR3 nucleotides: TGTGCCAGCAGCCAAGGGACAGGGGGGGCCAACGTCCTGACTTTC.

The V gene is TRBV7-9, the J gene TRBJ2-3; a possible D gene is TRBD2 (6 bases). CDR1 and CDR2 from the germline V gene are SEHNR and FQNEAQ (reference sequence). V lost 5 bases and J 4 bases, leaving 13 bases between the germline ends. The CDR3 is 14 amino acids. The CDR3 region has the DNA TGTGCCAGCAGCGACCCGGGGGAGGCAGATACGCAGTATTTT. It codes for CASSDPGEADTQYF.

The V call is TRBV11-2, the J call TRBJ2-1; TRBD2 matches 14 bases. After removal of 4 bases from V and 7 bases from J, the junction contained 9 bases not matched to a gene. Germline CDR1 is SGHAT and CDR2 is FQNNGV. This CDR3 has 17 residues. CDR3 DNA: TGTGCCAGCAGCTCGACTAGCGGGGGGGCCGATGTGAATGAGCAGTTCTTC. Protein product: CASSSTSGGADVNEQFF.

This chain uses TRBV19 with TRBJ2-1; D gene uncertain. Trimming stripped 3 bases from V and 7 bases from J, with 25 bases between. CDR1 is LNHDA, CDR2 SQIVND, per germline (reference sequence). The CDR3 spans 18 residues. CDR3 in amino acids: CASSIAIRQLLSPNEQFF. As DNA, the CDR3 is TGTGCCAGTAGTATCGCGATTAGGCAGCTGCTCAGTCCAAATGAGCAGTTCTTC.

The rearrangement uses TRBV3-1 and TRBJ1-1; no firm D call. Germline values: CDR1 LGHDT, CDR2 YNNKEL (reference sequence). The length of the CDR3 is 14 residues. Trimming removed 4 bases at V and 0 bases at J, with 9 bases between. This CDR3 is CASSPIDLNTEAFF. In DNA form, the CDR3 reads TGTGCCAGCAGCCCCATTGACCTGAACACTGAAGCTTTCTTT.

The rearrangement joins TRBV10-2 to TRBJ2-1, with a possible D match to TRBD2 (6 bases). The CDR3 contains 17 residues. V lost 2 bases and J 4 bases, leaving 18 bases between the germline ends. Germline-derived CDR1 and CDR2 are WSHSY and SAAADI. DNA of the CDR3: TGCGCCAGCAGTGAGGCCGGGGGACTCGAGACGTACAATGAGCAGTTCTTC. Protein: CASSEAGGLETYNEQFF.

The gene calls are TRBV7-9 and TRBJ2-7; TRBD2 is a possible D gene (5 bases). The CDR3 has 12 residues. Germline V gives CDR1 SEHNR, CDR2 FQNEAQ (reference sequence). Trimming took 2 bases from V and 10 from J, leaving 12 bases between them. CDR3 in amino acids: CASSLSGMGQYF. CDR3 DNA sequence: TGTGCCAGCAGCTTATCGGGAATGGGCCAGTACTTC.

This clonotype has more than one count but fewer than ten. The J gene is TRBJ2-3, the V gene TRBV7-6; D tentatively reads TRBD1 or TRBD2 (5 bases each). Germline values: CDR1 SGHVS, CDR2 FNYEAQ. V dropped 7 bases and J dropped 6 bases, with 17 bases sitting between them. This CDR3 has 14 amino acids. The CDR3 nucleotides read TGTGCCAGCAAATCCGGGGTTTGGGGGGATACGCAGTATTTT. This translates into CASKSGVWGDTQYF.

This clonotype was recorded a few times. The rearrangement uses TRBV12-3 or TRBV12-4 and TRBJ2-2, with 8 positions matching TRBD2. The ends lost 7 bases at V and 9 bases at J; junction bases unmatched: 4. The CDR3 loop spans 12 amino acids. CDR3 amino acids: CASTGLVRELFF. CDR3 nucleotide sequence: TGTGCCAGCACGGGACTAGTGAGGGAGCTGTTTTTT.

A note on this clonotype: A read error may account for a junction end that differs from germline. J is TRBJ1-1 and V is TRBV7-2; TRBD1 aligns across 8 bases. CDR3 length equals 14 residues. CDR1 and CDR2 (germline): SGHTA, FQGNSA. CDR3 coding DNA: TGTGCCAGCAGCCCCGGGACAGGCGGCTCTACGGCCTATTTT. Protein: CASSPGTGGSTAYF.

This chain connects TRBV29-1 to TRBJ1-2; D is ambiguous. Trimming took off 4 bases at V and 5 bases at J, with 11 bases between the two ends. Germline V gene data show CDR1 as SQVTM and CDR2 as ANQGSEA. The CDR3 runs to 12 residues. The CDR3 sequence: CSVVINSYGYTF. For the CDR3, the DNA is TGCAGCGTTGTAATCAACTCTTATGGCTACACCTTC.

This clonotype occurred a few times. The chain employs TRBV27 and TRBJ2-7; 9 nucleotides align to TRBD1. V trimming: 4 bases; J trimming: 2 bases; junction bases outside the gene matches: 12. CDR1 is MNHEY, CDR2 SMNVEV, per germline (reference sequence). The CDR3 spans 17 residues. The CDR3 DNA reads TGTGCCAGCAGTTCTTCCACCGGGACAGGGAGCGCCTACGAGCAGTACTTC. This translates into CASSSSTGTGSAYEQYF.

In this sample, this clonotype turned up many times. The chain links TRBV5-6 to TRBJ2-4; D unresolved. The V end lost 0 bases, the J end lost 0 bases, and 7 bases lay between the germline ends. The CDR3 runs 15 residues. From germline, CDR1 is SGHDT and CDR2 YYEEEE. The CDR3 DNA is TGTGCCAGCAGCTTGGGGCAGGTAGCCAAAAACATTCAGTACTTC. It translates to CASSLGQVAKNIQYF.

This clonotype was detected many times. This sequence joins TRBV7-9 and TRBJ2-3; 12 nucleotides align to TRBD2. The ends lost 6 bases at V and 5 bases at J; junction bases unmatched: 9. CDR3 length equals 16 residues. Germline loops: CDR1 SEHNR, CDR2 FQNEAQ (reference sequence). Here the CDR3 DNA reads TGTGCCAGCAGTTACACCCCGGGACTAGCGGGAGATACGCAGTATTTT. Its protein is CASSYTPGLAGDTQYF.

This clonotype was observed a few times. The chain carries TRBV5-1 and TRBJ2-2; 13 bases fit TRBD2. CDR3 length: 17 residues. Unmatched junction bases numbered 3, after V lost 4 bases and J lost 0 bases. Germline lookup yields CDR1 SGHRS and CDR2 YFSETQ. The CDR3 here is CASSGGTSGANTGELFF. The CDR3 DNA sequence: TGCGCCAGCAGCGGGGGGACTAGCGGGGCGAACACCGGGGAGCTGTTTTTT.

The genes are TRBV4-1 and TRBJ1-2; D not resolved. The CDR3 has 15 residues. CDR1 and CDR2 from the germline V gene are MGHRA and YSYEKL. The V end was cut by 0 bases, the J end by 4 bases, with 12 bases between. The CDR3 region is CASSQERETGYGYTF. CDR3 DNA sequence: TGCGCCAGCAGCCAAGAAAGGGAAACCGGCTATGGCTACACCTTC.

This chain joins TRBV4-1 and TRBJ1-2; D ambiguous. The germline V gene encodes CDR1 MGHRA and CDR2 YSYEKL. V was clipped by 0 bases and J by 4 bases, with 15 bases between them. There are 16 residues in the CDR3. CDR3 residues: CASSQDFPGPTYGYTF. As DNA, the CDR3 is TGCGCCAGCAGCCAAGACTTCCCAGGCCCGACCTATGGCTACACCTTC.

In this sample, this clonotype turned up many times. The V and J genes are TRBV5-1 and TRBJ1-2; D possibly corresponds to TRBD1 (5 bases). Per the germline V gene, CDR1 is SGHRS and CDR2 is YFSETQ. This CDR3 has 15 amino acids. V was cut by 2 bases and J by 5 bases, with 16 bases left in between. CDR3 sequence (DNA): TGCGCCAGCAGCTTCTCCGGGACCGCTACGTATGGCTACACCTTC. This encodes CASSFSGTATYGYTF.

A few counts support this clonotype. V and J are TRBV12-3 or TRBV12-4 and TRBJ1-4; 7 bases are shared with TRBD1. CDR3 length: 15 residues. The junction had 10 bases not matched to a gene; V was cut back by 6 bases and J by 6 bases. CDR3 amino acids: CASRDWDSLDEKLFF. CDR3 coding DNA: TGTGCCAGCAGGGATTGGGACAGCTTAGATGAAAAACTGTTTTTT.

The chain couples TRBV29-1 to TRBJ2-6, with 11 bases aligning to TRBD1. CDR3 size: 17 residues. Unmatched junction bases numbered 10, after V lost 7 bases and J lost 2 bases. Germline V gene data show CDR1 as SQVTM and CDR2 as ANQGSEA. The CDR3 DNA sequence: TGCAGCGCAGGGGCTTGGGACAGGGGGACTGGGGCCAACGTCCTGACTTTC. Translation gives CSAGAWDRGTGANVLTF.

This clonotype was found many times. The chain joins TRBV25-1 to TRBJ1-1; TRBD1 might be the D (6 bases). CDR1 is MGHDK, CDR2 SYGVNS, per germline. The CDR3 runs 12 residues. Trimming shortened V by 3 bases and J by 6 bases, and 8 bases separated the two germline ends. The CDR3 reads CASSDRGPEAFF. For the CDR3, the DNA is TGTGCCAGCAGTGACAGGGGTCCTGAAGCTTTCTTT. Full variable domain (outside the CDR3, taken from reference TRBV25-1 and TRBJ1-1): EADIYQTPRYLVIGTGKKITLECSQTMGHDKMYWYQQDPGMELHLIHYSYGVNSTEKGDLSSESTVSRIRTEHFPLTLESARPSHTSQYLCASSDRGPEAFFGQGTRLTVV.